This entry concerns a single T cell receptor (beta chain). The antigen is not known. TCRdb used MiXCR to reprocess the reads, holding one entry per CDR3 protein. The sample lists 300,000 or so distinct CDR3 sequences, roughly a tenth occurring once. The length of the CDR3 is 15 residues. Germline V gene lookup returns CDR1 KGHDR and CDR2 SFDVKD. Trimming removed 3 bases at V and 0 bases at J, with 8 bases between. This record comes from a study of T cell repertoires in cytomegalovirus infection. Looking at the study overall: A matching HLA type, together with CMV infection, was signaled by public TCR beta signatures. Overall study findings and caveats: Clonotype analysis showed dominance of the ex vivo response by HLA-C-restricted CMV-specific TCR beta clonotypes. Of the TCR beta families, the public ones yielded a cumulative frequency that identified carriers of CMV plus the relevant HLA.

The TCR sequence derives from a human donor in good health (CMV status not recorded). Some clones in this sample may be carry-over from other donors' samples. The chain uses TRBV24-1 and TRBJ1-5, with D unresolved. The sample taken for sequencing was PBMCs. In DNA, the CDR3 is TGTGCCACCAGTGATCGCGGAGATAGCAATCAGCCCCAGCATTTT. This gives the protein CATSDRGDSNQPQHF.